This T cell receptor beta chain was sequenced in a study of blood T cell repertoires in COVID-19. Germline CDR1 reads SNHLY; CDR2 reads FYNNEI. The CDR3 spans 12 residues. V dropped 3 bases and J dropped 7 bases, with 9 bases sitting between them. Seattle cases were enrolled at active infection and followed longitudinally. Original handling: For nucleated cells, counts were estimated from reference gene primer amplification. Assay used: immunoSEQ multiplex PCR; TCRdb lists only in-frame clones, some missing. D and trimming come from the DNA, and the V and J calls and clone size come from that table. This sample yields a few hundred thousand clones, of which around 88% are seen a single time; less than 9% belongs to the top ten.

The J gene is TRBJ1-2, the V gene TRBV2, with D perhaps TRBD1 (5 bases). Sample: peripheral blood. This sequence originates from a woman aged 60 to 75 with COVID-19, enrolled during active disease. The chain's CDR3 is CASSEVGGGYTF. CDR3 DNA sequence: TGTGCCAGCAGTGAGGTGGGGGGTGGCTACACCTTC.